These 9 T cell receptor beta chains were sequenced from one sample in a study of blood T cell repertoires in COVID-19. Sequencing was performed with immunoSEQ multiplex PCR; in TCRdb, only in-frame clones are kept and a portion is missing. The table has 250,000 or so clones, more than 70% seen once; the top ten hold 6% to 6.5%. The source material was peripheral blood. Receptor source: a woman in her twenties or thirties with COVID-19, enrolled during active disease.

The V gene is TRBV28, the J gene TRBJ1-2; D is unresolved. V was clipped by 5 bases and J by 0 bases, with 4 bases between them. Germline-derived CDR1 and CDR2 are MDHEN and SYDVKM. The CDR3 covers 12 residues. The CDR3 nucleotides are TGTGCCAGCAGTCCAGCTAACTATGGCTACACCTTC. As protein: CASSPANYGYTF.

This chain links TRBV6-5 with TRBJ2-3, with 8 bases fitting TRBD1. CDR1 is MNHEY and CDR2 is SVGAGI in the germline V gene. Trimming removed 7 bases from V and 5 bases from J; junction bases left unmatched: 11. This CDR3 is 15 amino acids long. CDR3 in amino acids: CASTAMYGQGDTQYF. CDR3 DNA sequence: TGTGCCAGCACCGCGATGTACGGACAGGGAGATACGCAGTATTTT.

This rearrangement joins TRBV29-1 to TRBJ1-5; D is unclear. Germline CDR1 SQVTM, CDR2 ANQGSEA. The CDR3 spans 12 residues. V was trimmed by 3 bases and J by 2 bases, leaving 5 bases between them. In DNA form, the CDR3 reads TGCAGCGTTGAGGAGGGCAATCAGCCCCAGCATTTT. Translated, it gives CSVEEGNQPQHF. The full variable domain, in which reference TRBV29-1 and TRBJ1-5 provide the parts outside the CDR3, is SAVISQKPSRDICQRGTSLTIQCQVDSQVTMMFWYRQQPGQSLTLIATANQGSEATYESGFVIDKFPISRPNLTFSTLTVSNMSPEDSSIYLCSVEEGNQPQHFGDGTRLSIL.

The V and J genes are TRBV7-9 and TRBJ2-1; TRBD1 agrees at 9 bases. The germline V gene encodes CDR1 SEHNR and CDR2 FQNEAQ (reference sequence). V was pared by 8 bases and J by 10 bases, with 12 bases of the junction left unmatched. The CDR3 consists of 14 residues. CDR3 region: CASSPGQGRGEQFF. As DNA, the CDR3 is TGTGCCAGCTCCCCGGGACAGGGAAGAGGCGAGCAGTTCTTC.

The rearrangement uses TRBV7-9 and TRBJ1-3, with D hard to call. Germline lookup yields CDR1 SEHNR and CDR2 FQNEAQ (reference sequence). V lost 3 bases, J lost 15 bases, and 15 bases lay in between. CDR3 length: 12 residues. The CDR3 region has the DNA TGTGCCAGCAGCTTTGGAGGAACCGACCCATATTTT. Its translation is CASSFGGTDPYF.

This clone was seen only a few times. The V and J genes are TRBV6-5 and TRBJ2-1; 7 bases agree with TRBD2. CDR1 MNHEY and CDR2 SVGAGI come from the germline V gene. The V and J ends lost 5 bases and 9 bases, in that order; junction bases with no gene match: 13. The CDR3 is made up of 15 amino acids. The CDR3 DNA sequence: TGTGCCAGCAGTACTTCCCGGTTGGGGGGGTCTGAGCAGTTCTTC. It is translated as CASSTSRLGGSEQFF.

The gene calls are TRBV4-3 and TRBJ1-1; D gene unclear. CDR1 and CDR2 (germline): LGHNA, YSLEER. The CDR3 has 15 residues. Trimming stripped 0 bases from V and 0 bases from J, with 8 bases between. CDR3 coding DNA: TGCGCCAGCAGCCAAGAAGCCGGGATGAACACTGAAGCTTTCTTT. As protein: CASSQEAGMNTEAFF.

This chain links TRBV7-2 with TRBJ2-7, with D tentatively TRBD1 (5 bases). Germline-derived CDR1 and CDR2 are SGHTA and FQGNSA. The V gene lost 4 bases and the J gene lost 9 bases, with 10 bases spanning the gap. This CDR3 is 11 amino acids long. The CDR3 DNA is TGTGCCAGCAGCTCCCAGGGTTGGCAGTACTTC. Translating gives CASSSQGWQYF.

The chain links TRBV28 to TRBJ1-1; D is unclear. Trimming took off 4 bases at V and 0 bases at J, with 6 bases between the two ends. The CDR3 has 13 amino acids. Germline lookup yields CDR1 MDHEN and CDR2 SYDVKM. The CDR3 bases are TGTGCCAGCAGTTCCCTAATGAACACTGAAGCTTTCTTT. Translating gives CASSSLMNTEAFF.